The source of this T cell receptor beta chain is a study of blood T cell repertoires in COVID-19. For the study at large: Samples representing acute and convalescent COVID-19 were sourced from the United States, Italy and Spain. PBMCs, B-cell-depleted T cells, or T cells were the source of the cDNA or gDNA that made up the material.

Across under 25 US areas, participants ranged in age from roughly 18 to 95 years. Categorization into cohorts depended on clinical history that participants reported. Germline trimming cut 3 bases from V and 4 bases from J; bases unmatched to any gene: 0. Germline assignment: CDR1 LGHDT and CDR2 YNNKEL (reference sequence). The CDR3 contains 14 residues. TCRdb keeps only in-frame clones here, not all; method: immunoSEQ multiplex PCR. Counted here are 350,000 to 500,000 clones, around nine tenths occurring once; the ten biggest clones make up 1.4% to 1.5%. Sequenced input: PBMCs or T cells enriched from blood (not recorded which). The receptor comes from a woman aged 18-29 years who had been exposed to COVID-19. This rearrangement joins TRBV3-1 (or the pseudogene TRBV3-2) to TRBJ2-5; 12 nucleotides agree with TRBD2. CDR3 residues: CASSQGLAGETQYF. DNA for the CDR3: TGTGCCAGCAGCCAGGGACTAGCGGGAGAGACCCAGTACTTC.